This entry concerns a single T cell receptor beta chain. What it recognizes is unknown. These data belong to a study of T cell responses to AZD1222 COVID-19 vaccine. Doses given second, at about 4 or about 12 weeks, were pooled. TCRdb's table, derived via immunoSEQ multiplex PCR, lists solely in-frame clones and lacks some. Of about 150,000 clones listed, roughly nine tenths are singletons. Study-level points and caveats: The study found Spike-specific TCR breadth and depth rose after two AZD1222 doses. Donors in the cohort were predominantly white British and more often female, and clonal diversity was possibly underestimated. Seropositive at baseline were only six AZD1222 recipients.

This sequence originates from an adult who received the AZD1222 COVID-19 vaccine. The source was peripheral blood, collected 28 days after the second AZD1222 dose.

The DNA for the CDR3 is TGTGCCAGCAGTGAAGGGACAGGGCGGAACACCATATATTTT. Residues: CASSEGTGRNTIYF. V gene TRBV2 combines with J gene TRBJ1-3; TRBD1 matches 8 bases. Per germline, CDR1 SNHLY and CDR2 FYNNEI. This CDR3 comprises 14 residues. J lost 7 bases, V lost 1 base, and 3 bases had no gene match.